Following are 25 T cell receptor beta chains from one sample sequenced in a study of response to subunit inactivated influenza vaccine. Each CDR3 protein is one row after TCRdb ran MiXCR on the RT-PCR reads. The table lists 280,000 or so distinct CDR3 sequences, roughly 22% of them singletons. The material sequenced was PBMCs from blood, taken less than 22 months after vaccination. The receptor set was obtained from a man between 50 and 69 years old who received an inactivated influenza vaccine.

This clonotype was found a few times. The chain employs TRBV28 and TRBJ2-3; D may be TRBD2 (5 bases). Trimming pared 5 bases from V and 3 bases from J, leaving 21 bases between. Germline CDR1 reads MDHEN; CDR2 reads SYDVKM. This CDR3 is built from 17 residues. The CDR3 here is CASSQPKQAARTDTQYF. The CDR3 nucleotides read TGTGCCAGCAGTCAACCTAAGCAAGCGGCACGGACAGATACGCAGTATTTT.

With respect to this clonotype: Without the conserved terminal phenylalanine or tryptophan, this CDR3 likely stems from a read error. V is TRBV12-3 or TRBV12-4 and J is TRBJ1-6, with D tentatively TRBD1 (6 bases). Trimming removed 6 bases at V and 10 bases at J, with 13 bases between. This CDR3 has 13 amino acids. CDR3 DNA sequence: TGTGCCAGCAGCTCCCAGGGGAAGTCACCCCTCCACTCT. Translating it yields CASSSQGKSPLHS.

This chain joins TRBV20-1 and TRBJ2-1; 8 nucleotides line up with TRBD2. The J segment lost 15 bases and the V segment lost 5 bases, leaving 12 bases of the junction unmatched. The CDR3 has 12 residues. Germline CDR1 DFQATT, CDR2 SNEGSKA (reference sequence). The CDR3 nucleotides read TGCAGTGCTTTCTTACCGGGACTAGGCTCGTTCTTC. The encoded protein is CSAFLPGLGSFF.

This clonotype was counted a few times. The CDR3 loop is CASSDQFQETQYF. The CDR3 bases are TGTGCCAGCAGTGACCAGTTCCAAGAGACCCAGTACTTC. The V call is TRBV25-1, the J call TRBJ2-5; D remains unclear. Germline CDR1 is MGHDK and CDR2 is SYGVNS. The CDR3 is made up of 13 amino acids. Trimming removed 3 bases from V and 1 base from J, with 6 bases in between.

This clonotype came up a few times. This chain joins TRBV12-3 or TRBV12-4 and TRBJ2-7; D gene ambiguous. The V end lost 5 bases, the J end lost 3 bases, and 14 bases lay between the germline ends. The CDR3 extends over 14 amino acids. CDR3 nucleotide sequence: TGTGCCAGCAGTGCCCCCGGTGTCTTCTACGAGCAGTACTTC. Its protein product is CASSAPGVFYEQYF.

V and J are TRBV10-3 and TRBJ1-2; D not resolved. Per germline, CDR1 ENHRY and CDR2 SYGVKD. Trimming shortened V by 4 bases and J by 8 bases, and 17 bases separated the two germline ends. The CDR3 is 14 residues long. CDR3 bases: TGTGCCATCAGTGGTAACCGGGAGCCCCAAGGCTACACCTTC. It is translated as CAISGNREPQGYTF.

The chain links TRBV9 to TRBJ2-2, with D possibly TRBD2 on 5 matching bases. CDR3 length equals 16 residues. The V and J ends lost 2 bases and 5 bases respectively, with 16 bases between them. The germline V gene encodes CDR1 SGDLS and CDR2 YYNGEE. CDR3 coding DNA: TGTGCCAGCAGCGTCGAGGGCGGGCGATGGACCGGGGAGCTGTTTTTT. Translation gives CASSVEGGRWTGELFF.

The V and J genes are TRBV29-1 and TRBJ2-1; no clear D gene. V was cut by 3 bases and J by 7 bases, with 10 bases left in between. This CDR3 comprises 12 residues. Germline CDR1 SQVTM, CDR2 ANQGSEA. The CDR3 protein is CSVDPSKNEQFF. The DNA of the CDR3 is TGCAGCGTTGACCCCAGTAAAAATGAGCAGTTCTTC.

This clonotype has at least ten counts. The chain is built from TRBV6-2 or TRBV6-3 and TRBJ1-2; 8 bases fit TRBD1. CDR3 length equals 13 residues. J was trimmed by 3 bases and V by 6 bases; bases with no gene match: 3. CDR1 MNHEY and CDR2 SVGEGT come from the germline V gene. The CDR3 spells CASRTTGDYGYTF. In DNA, the CDR3 is TGTGCCAGCAGAACGACAGGGGACTATGGCTACACCTTC.

In its sample, this clonotype was seen a few times. The chain uses TRBV6-5 and TRBJ2-3; TRBD2 is a possible D gene (5 bases). Trimming removed 1 base from V and 0 bases from J, with 8 bases in between. Germline CDR1 is MNHEY and CDR2 is SVGAGI. The CDR3 consists of 15 residues. CDR3 DNA sequence: TGTGCCAGCAGTTACTATGGGAGTAGCACAGATACGCAGTATTTT. Its protein product is CASSYYGSSTDTQYF.

This sequence joins TRBV20-1 and TRBJ2-5; D remains ambiguous. The CDR3 loop spans 12 amino acids. V was cut by 2 bases and J by 4 bases, with 8 bases left in between. CDR1 and CDR2 (germline): DFQATT, SNEGSKA (reference sequence). The CDR3 here is CSARLEGETQYF. CDR3 nucleotides: TGCAGTGCTAGACTAGAAGGAGAGACCCAGTACTTC.

This clonotype was seen more than once but under ten times. The chain joins TRBV30 to TRBJ1-5; 7 bases align to TRBD1. Germline CDR1 reads GTSNPN; CDR2 reads SVGIG (reference sequence). Trimming removed 2 bases from V and 5 bases from J; junction bases left unmatched: 9. The CDR3 is 15 amino acids. As DNA, the CDR3 is TGTGCCTGGAGTCCTGGGACAGTAGCGGATCAGCCCCAGCATTTT. This translates into CAWSPGTVADQPQHF.

This clonotype was observed a handful of times. The rearrangement joins TRBV7-9 to TRBJ1-2, with D tentatively TRBD1 (6 bases). The CDR3 consists of 16 residues. The germline V gene encodes CDR1 SEHNR and CDR2 FQNEAQ (reference sequence). Trimming cost V 1 base and J 8 bases, with 20 bases left between them. CDR3 amino acids: CASSLEGTPPKGGYTF. The CDR3 coding sequence is TGTGCCAGCAGCTTAGAAGGGACACCACCTAAAGGCGGCTACACCTTC.

The chain employs TRBV6-5 and TRBJ1-2; D gene uncertain. This CDR3 has 17 amino acids. The V and J ends lost 0 bases and 4 bases respectively, with 18 bases between them. Per germline, CDR1 MNHEY and CDR2 SVGAGI. In DNA, the CDR3 is TGTGCCAGCAGTTACTCGGTGGATAGGGCCGCCCCCTATGGCTACACCTTC. As protein: CASSYSVDRAAPYGYTF.

This chain links TRBV10-3 with TRBJ2-2; D is uncertain. Germline lookup yields CDR1 ENHRY and CDR2 SYGVKD. With 3 bases removed from V and 0 bases from J, the gap between germline ends came to 5 bases. The CDR3 is 14 residues long. The CDR3 spells CAISDTPNTGELFF. The CDR3 DNA is TGTGCCATCAGTGACACCCCGAACACCGGGGAGCTGTTTTTT.

This chain connects TRBV6-1 to TRBJ1-6, with D unclear. Trimming removed 7 bases at V and 2 bases at J, with 15 bases between. This CDR3 region has 16 residues. Germline loops: CDR1 MNHNS, CDR2 SASEGT. Here the CDR3 reads CASTDWRNPYNSPLHF. CDR3 nucleotide sequence: TGTGCCAGCACCGACTGGCGTAACCCCTATAATTCACCCCTCCACTTT.

This clonotype was recorded a few times. This sequence joins TRBV3-1 and TRBJ1-5; D is uncertain. The germline V gene encodes CDR1 LGHDT and CDR2 YNNKEL (reference sequence). V was cut by 1 base and J by 6 bases, with 13 bases left in between. The CDR3 extends over 15 amino acids. CDR3 protein: CASSQVPSGAQPQHF. The CDR3 region has the DNA TGTGCCAGCAGCCAAGTTCCCAGTGGTGCTCAGCCCCAGCATTTT. Together with reference TRBV3-1 and TRBJ1-5, the CDR3 gives the full variable domain: DTAVSQTPKYLVTQMGNDKSIKCEQNLGHDTMYWYKQDSKKFLKIMFSYNNKELIINETVPNRFSPKSPDKAHLNLHINSLELGDSAVYFCASSQVPSGAQPQHFGDGTRLSIL.

The CDR3, as DNA: TGTGCCAGCAGTCCAGAGGGGGCGGGGGCGAGCAATCAGCCCCAGCATTTT. Amino acids: CASSPEGAGASNQPQHF. This rearrangement joins TRBV27 to TRBJ1-5, with 7 bases lining up with TRBD1. The CDR3 consists of 17 residues. V dropped 5 bases and J dropped 1; count of bases not matched to a gene: 11. The germline CDR1 and CDR2 sequences are MNHEY and SMNVEV (reference sequence).

This chain uses TRBV14 with TRBJ2-5; 12 nucleotides align to TRBD2. The CDR3 spans 15 residues. Germline CDR1 SGHDN, CDR2 FVKESK. With 1 base clipped from V and 5 bases from J, the junction kept 2 bases outside the gene matches. The CDR3 DNA sequence: TGTGCCAGCAGCCAAGGACTAGCGGGGGTGGAGACCCAGTACTTC. Translation: CASSQGLAGVETQYF.

The chain carries TRBV7-9 and TRBJ2-7; the D gene is possibly TRBD1 (6 bases). V dropped 5 bases and J dropped 5 bases, with 13 bases sitting between them. Germline assignment: CDR1 SEHNR and CDR2 FQNEAQ (reference sequence). This CDR3 comprises 13 residues. This CDR3 is CASSALPGDEQYF. The CDR3 nucleotides read TGTGCCAGCAGCGCACTTCCAGGGGACGAGCAGTACTTC.

Only a few counts were recorded for this clonotype. The chain combines TRBV6-1 with TRBJ2-2; D uncertain. CDR1 MNHNS and CDR2 SASEGT come from the germline V gene. CDR3 length: 16 amino acids. V was clipped by 2 bases and J by 0 bases, with 10 bases between them. The chain's CDR3 is CASSEQVFTNTGELFF. CDR3 nucleotides: TGTGCCAGCAGTGAACAGGTTTTTACGAACACCGGGGAGCTGTTTTTT.

This clonotype was seen more than once but under ten times. V and J are TRBV4-3 and TRBJ1-4; D call uncertain. V lost 0 bases and J 7 bases, leaving 15 bases between the germline ends. The CDR3 totals 16 residues. CDR1 and CDR2 (germline): LGHNA, YSLEER. CDR3 region: CASSQDGGLLGEKLFF. In DNA form, the CDR3 reads TGCGCCAGCAGCCAAGATGGAGGGCTACTCGGTGAAAAACTGTTTTTT.

This clonotype came up many times. The V call is TRBV6-1, the J call TRBJ1-5, with 7 positions matching TRBD1. The germline V gene has CDR1 MNHNS and CDR2 SASEGT. V shed 5 bases, J shed 0 bases, and the junction held 7 bases outside the gene matches. The CDR3 has 16 amino acids. The CDR3 nucleotides are TGTGCCAGCAGTCCAAGGACAGGAAATAGCAATCAGCCCCAGCATTTT. As protein: CASSPRTGNSNQPQHF.

CDR3 in amino acids: CASSLAGTAFNEQFF. Here the CDR3 DNA reads TGCGCCAGCAGCTTGGCCGGGACAGCATTCAATGAGCAGTTCTTC. J is TRBJ2-1 and V is TRBV5-1, with 7 bases matching TRBD1. This CDR3 is 15 amino acids long. The trim removed 0 bases at V and 6 bases at J, leaving 6 bases unmatched. CDR1 and CDR2 from the germline V gene are SGHRS and YFSETQ.

This clonotype has ten or more counts. The CDR3 DNA reads as TGCGCCAGCAGCTTGGCCGGGAGTTCGGAGGGCTACACCTTC. Translated: CASSLAGSSEGYTF. This chain uses TRBV5-1 with TRBJ1-2; no clear D. The germline V and J ends were trimmed by 0 bases and 8 bases, with 14 bases remaining between them. The CDR3 sequence is 14 residues long. Germline V gives CDR1 SGHRS, CDR2 YFSETQ. Filled out from reference TRBV5-1 and TRBJ1-2, the complete variable domain reads KAGVTQTPRYLIKTRGQQVTLSCSPISGHRSVSWYQQTPGQGLQFLFEYFSETQRNKGNFPGRFSGRQFSNSRSEMNVSTLELGDSALYLCASSLAGSSEGYTFGSGTRLTVV.